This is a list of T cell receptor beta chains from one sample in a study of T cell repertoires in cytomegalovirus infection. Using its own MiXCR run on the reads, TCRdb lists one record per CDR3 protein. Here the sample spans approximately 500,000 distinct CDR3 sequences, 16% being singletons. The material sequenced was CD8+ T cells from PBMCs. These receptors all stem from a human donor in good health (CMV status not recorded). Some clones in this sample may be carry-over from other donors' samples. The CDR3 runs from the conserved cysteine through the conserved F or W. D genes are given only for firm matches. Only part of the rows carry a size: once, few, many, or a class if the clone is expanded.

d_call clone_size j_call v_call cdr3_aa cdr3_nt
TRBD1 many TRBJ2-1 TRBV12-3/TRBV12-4 CASSFDTGTGVFNEQFF TGTGCCAGCAGTTTTGATACTGGGACAGGGGTTTTCAATGAGCAGTTCTTC
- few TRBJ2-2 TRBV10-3 CAISDRLAMNTGELFF TGTGCCATCAGTGATCGGCTAGCGATGAACACCGGGGAGCTGTTTTTT
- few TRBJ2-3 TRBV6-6 CASSPTSYRSTDTQYF TGTGCCAGCAGTCCGACTAGTTATCGTAGCACAGATACGCAGTATTTT
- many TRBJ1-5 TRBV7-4 CATPGQKINQPQHF TGTGCCACCCCGGGACAAAAAATTAATCAGCCCCAGCATTTT
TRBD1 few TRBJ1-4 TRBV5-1 CASSVGQGEANEKLFF TGCGCCAGCAGCGTTGGACAGGGGGAGGCTAATGAAAAACTGTTTTTT
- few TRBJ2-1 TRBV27 CASSPIAGFDNEQFF TGTGCCAGCAGTCCTATCGCGGGTTTTGACAATGAGCAGTTCTTC
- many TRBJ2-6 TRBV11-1 CASSHFSGPSGANVLTF TGTGCCAGCAGCCATTTTTCAGGACCCTCTGGGGCCAACGTCCTGACTTTC
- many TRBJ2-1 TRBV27 CASSSRWTDNEQFF TGTGCCAGCAGCTCCCGGTGGACCGACAATGAGCAGTTCTTC
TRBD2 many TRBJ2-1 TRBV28 CASSPAASGRDNEQFF TGTGCCAGCAGTCCAGCGGCTAGCGGGAGAGATAATGAGCAGTTCTTC
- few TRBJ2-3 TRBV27 CASSLSPSFTDTQYF TGTGCCAGCAGTTTATCGCCCAGCTTCACAGATACGCAGTATTTT
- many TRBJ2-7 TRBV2 CASNGGGIYEQYF TGTGCCAGCAACGGGGGTGGGATCTACGAGCAGTACTTC
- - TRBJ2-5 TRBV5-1 CASSWRQETQYF TGCGCCAGCAGCTGGAGGCAAGAGACCCAGTACTTC
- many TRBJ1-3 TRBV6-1 CASSAGSHSGNTIYF TGTGCCAGCAGTGCAGGGAGCCACTCTGGAAACACCATATATTTT
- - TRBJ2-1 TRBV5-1 CASSWYAARDEQFF TGCGCCAGCAGCTGGTACGCCGCCAGGGATGAGCAGTTCTTC
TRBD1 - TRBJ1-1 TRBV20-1 CSARLSRGPEAFF TGCAGTGCTAGACTCTCCAGGGGGCCTGAAGCTTTCTTT
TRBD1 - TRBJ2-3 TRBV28 CASSSTGEATDTQYF TGTGCCAGCAGCTCGACAGGGGAGGCCACAGATACGCAGTATTTT
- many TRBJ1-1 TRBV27 CASSTPYTGRLTEAFF TGTGCCAGCAGTACCCCTTACACGGGGCGCCTCACTGAAGCTTTCTTT
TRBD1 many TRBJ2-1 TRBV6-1 CASSYPGTGGNEQFF TGTGCCAGCAGTTATCCCGGGACAGGGGGCAATGAGCAGTTCTTC
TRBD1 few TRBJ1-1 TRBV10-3 CAISERTGSNTEAFF TGTGCCATCAGTGAGCGGACAGGCTCAAACACTGAAGCTTTCTTT
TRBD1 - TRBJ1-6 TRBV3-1 CASSQVHRGSSPLHF TGTGCCAGCAGCCAAGTACACAGGGGATCCTCACCCCTCCACTTT
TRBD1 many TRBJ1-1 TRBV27 CASSRQGMNTEAFF TGTGCCAGCTCGAGACAGGGGATGAACACTGAAGCTTTCTTT
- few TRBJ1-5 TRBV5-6 CASSLEGRVNPQHF TGTGCCAGCAGCTTGGAGGGCAGGGTAAATCCCCAGCATTTT